Listed below are T cell receptor beta chains from one sample, sequenced in a study of blood T cell repertoires in COVID-19. Some clones are missing from TCRdb's copy, which holds only in-frame ones; the method was immunoSEQ multiplex PCR. The profile shows about 50,000 clones, around nine tenths of them singletons. Sequenced sample: peripheral blood. The source of these receptors is a human donor with active COVID-19. The donor label of this sample is uncertain. Each CDR3 is given with its conserved first and last residue. D genes are given only for firm matches. Only some rows state a clone size, as once, few, many or a class for expanded clones.

D gene: TRBD1
clone size: few
V gene: TRBV5-1
J gene: TRBJ1-1
CDR3 protein: CASSLQTGAEAFF
CDR3 DNA: TGCGCCAGCAGCTTGCAGACAGGGGCTGAAGCTTTCTTT

D gene: -
clone size: -
V gene: TRBV5-1
J gene: TRBJ2-3
CDR3 protein: CASSLDRMLADTQYF
CDR3 DNA: TGCGCCAGCAGCTTGGACAGGATGTTGGCAGATACGCAGTATTTT

D gene: -
clone size: once
V gene: TRBV5-1
J gene: TRBJ2-1
CDR3 protein: CASSLQTGSGSYNEQFF
CDR3 DNA: TGCGCCAGCAGCTTACAAACCGGGAGCGGCTCCTACAATGAGCAGTTCTTC

D gene: -
clone size: -
V gene: TRBV29-1
J gene: TRBJ2-5
CDR3 protein: CSVETRLERPQETQYF
CDR3 DNA: TGCAGCGTTGAAACCCGCCTAGAGCGGCCCCAAGAGACCCAGTACTTC

D gene: -
clone size: -
V gene: TRBV7-2
J gene: TRBJ2-2
CDR3 protein: CASSRGAGLRTGELFF
CDR3 DNA: TGTGCCAGCAGCCGCGGTGCGGGGCTCAGGACCGGGGAGCTGTTTTTT

D gene: -
clone size: -
V gene: TRBV27
J gene: TRBJ1-5
CDR3 protein: CASRNTDLGQPQHF
CDR3 DNA: TGTGCCAGCAGGAACACAGATCTCGGTCAGCCCCAGCATTTT

D gene: TRBD2
clone size: -
V gene: TRBV4-3
J gene: TRBJ2-5
CDR3 protein: CASSQESGTSRPQYF
CDR3 DNA: TGCGCCAGCAGCCAAGAAAGTGGGACTAGCAGGCCCCAGTACTTC

D gene: -
clone size: -
V gene: TRBV6-5
J gene: TRBJ2-5
CDR3 protein: CASRFQGGGQETQYF
CDR3 DNA: TGTGCCAGCAGATTCCAGGGAGGGGGCCAAGAGACCCAGTACTTC

D gene: TRBD1
clone size: once
V gene: TRBV5-4
J gene: TRBJ1-1
CDR3 protein: CASSFDRASMNTEAFF
CDR3 DNA: TGTGCCAGCAGCTTCGACAGGGCCTCCATGAACACTGAAGCTTTCTTT

D gene: -
clone size: -
V gene: TRBV5-4
J gene: TRBJ2-3
CDR3 protein: CASSQTPGTDTQYF
CDR3 DNA: TGTGCCAGCAGCCAGACTCCAGGCACAGATACGCAGTATTTT

D gene: -
clone size: -
V gene: TRBV5-1
J gene: TRBJ1-1
CDR3 protein: CASSVRGNTEAFF
CDR3 DNA: TGCGCCAGCAGCGTCCGGGGGAACACTGAAGCTTTCTTT

D gene: -
clone size: -
V gene: TRBV5-1
J gene: TRBJ1-2
CDR3 protein: CASSLDTNYGYTF
CDR3 DNA: TGCGCCAGCAGCCTGGACACAAACTATGGCTACACCTTC

D gene: -
clone size: -
V gene: TRBV3-1/TRBV3-2
J gene: TRBJ2-1
CDR3 protein: CASSQAEDEQFF
CDR3 DNA: TGTGCCAGCAGCCAAGCCGAGGATGAGCAGTTCTTC

D gene: TRBD1
clone size: -
V gene: TRBV5-1
J gene: TRBJ2-1
CDR3 protein: CASSRDRYNEQFF
CDR3 DNA: TGCGCCAGCAGCCGGGACAGATACAATGAGCAGTTCTTC

D gene: -
clone size: -
V gene: TRBV19
J gene: TRBJ2-1
CDR3 protein: CASSIAPSSYNEQFF
CDR3 DNA: TGTGCCAGTAGTATTGCGCCGAGCTCCTACAATGAGCAGTTCTTC

D gene: -
clone size: -
V gene: TRBV28
J gene: TRBJ1-5
CDR3 protein: CASSLWAQGNQPQHF
CDR3 DNA: TGTGCCAGCAGTTTATGGGCACAAGGCAATCAGCCCCAGCATTTT

D gene: -
clone size: -
V gene: TRBV20-1
J gene: TRBJ2-7
CDR3 protein: CSASWRDAYEQYF
CDR3 DNA: TGCAGTGCTAGTTGGCGGGACGCCTACGAGCAGTACTTC

D gene: -
clone size: -
V gene: TRBV27
J gene: TRBJ2-7
CDR3 protein: CASSLRDSYEQYF
CDR3 DNA: TGTGCCAGCAGTTTGCGGGACTCCTACGAGCAGTACTTC

D gene: -
clone size: -
V gene: TRBV27
J gene: TRBJ1-6
CDR3 protein: CASSLRATGSSYNSPLHF
CDR3 DNA: TGTGCCAGCAGTTTAAGGGCGACAGGAAGCTCCTATAATTCACCCCTCCACTTT

D gene: -
clone size: -
V gene: TRBV2
J gene: TRBJ1-1
CDR3 protein: CASSEGSWPGDTEAFF
CDR3 DNA: TGTGCCAGCAGTGAAGGTAGCTGGCCGGGTGACACTGAAGCTTTCTTT

D gene: TRBD2
clone size: -
V gene: TRBV5-1
J gene: TRBJ2-1
CDR3 protein: CASSLAASGRGEQFF
CDR3 DNA: TGCGCCAGCAGCTTGGCGGCTAGCGGGCGAGGTGAGCAGTTCTTC

D gene: TRBD1
clone size: -
V gene: TRBV28
J gene: TRBJ1-5
CDR3 protein: CASRATGEGQPQHF
CDR3 DNA: TGTGCCAGCAGGGCTACAGGGGAAGGGCAGCCCCAGCATTTT

D gene: -
clone size: -
V gene: TRBV18
J gene: TRBJ1-2
CDR3 protein: CASSPSQGKGYGYTF
CDR3 DNA: TGTGCCAGCTCGCCCTCGCAGGGGAAAGGCTATGGCTACACCTTC

D gene: -
clone size: -
V gene: TRBV28
J gene: TRBJ2-3
CDR3 protein: CASGLQADTQYF
CDR3 DNA: TGTGCCAGTGGGCTACAGGCAGATACGCAGTATTTT

D gene: TRBD1
clone size: -
V gene: TRBV19
J gene: TRBJ1-2
CDR3 protein: CASSMDRGTGYTF
CDR3 DNA: TGTGCCAGTAGTATGGACAGGGGGACTGGCTACACCTTC

D gene: TRBD1
clone size: few
V gene: TRBV11-2
J gene: TRBJ1-6
CDR3 protein: CASSLRGLTSPLHF
CDR3 DNA: TGTGCCAGCAGCTTAAGGGGGCTTACTTCACCCCTCCACTTT

D gene: TRBD1
clone size: -
V gene: TRBV5-1
J gene: TRBJ2-7
CDR3 protein: CASSGTGGGMLNEQYF
CDR3 DNA: TGCGCCAGCAGCGGAACAGGGGGAGGCATGTTAAACGAGCAGTACTTC

D gene: -
clone size: few
V gene: TRBV30
J gene: TRBJ1-4
CDR3 protein: CAWSGITGSSLPNEKLFF
CDR3 DNA: TGTGCCTGGAGCGGGATAACAGGGAGCAGCCTCCCCAATGAAAAACTGTTTTTT

D gene: TRBD2
clone size: -
V gene: TRBV13
J gene: TRBJ2-3
CDR3 protein: CASSLGLAGISEADTQYF
CDR3 DNA: TGTGCCAGCAGCTTAGGACTAGCGGGGATATCGGAGGCAGATACGCAGTATTTT

D gene: TRBD1
clone size: -
V gene: TRBV5-1
J gene: TRBJ2-7
CDR3 protein: CASSPGQFYEQYF
CDR3 DNA: TGCGCCAGCAGCCCGGGACAGTTCTACGAGCAGTACTTC

D gene: -
clone size: -
V gene: TRBV5-4
J gene: TRBJ2-7
CDR3 protein: CASSLIQGHGALREQYF
CDR3 DNA: TGTGCCAGCAGCTTGATTCAGGGACACGGGGCTCTTCGCGAGCAGTACTTC

D gene: -
clone size: -
V gene: TRBV7-2
J gene: TRBJ2-7
CDR3 protein: CASSSRSYEQYF
CDR3 DNA: TGTGCCAGCAGCTCTCGGTCCTACGAGCAGTACTTC

D gene: -
clone size: -
V gene: TRBV2
J gene: TRBJ2-2
CDR3 protein: CASSAENTGELFF
CDR3 DNA: TGTGCCAGCAGTGCAGAGAACACCGGGGAGCTGTTTTTT

D gene: -
clone size: once
V gene: TRBV4-1
J gene: TRBJ1-5
CDR3 protein: CASSQGLWARVSNSNQPQHF
CDR3 DNA: TGCGCCAGCAGCCAAGGACTTTGGGCCAGGGTATCTAATAGCAATCAGCCCCAGCATTTT

D gene: TRBD2
clone size: -
V gene: TRBV7-3
J gene: TRBJ2-1
CDR3 protein: CASSLSGRVDEQFF
CDR3 DNA: TGTGCCAGCAGCCTTAGCGGGAGGGTAGATGAGCAGTTCTTC

D gene: -
clone size: -
V gene: TRBV11-2
J gene: TRBJ1-5
CDR3 protein: CASSLRGGQPQHF
CDR3 DNA: TGTGCCAGCAGCCTAAGGGGTGGACAGCCCCAGCATTTT

D gene: -
clone size: -
V gene: TRBV5-1
J gene: TRBJ2-1
CDR3 protein: CASSLKLDSVLFF
CDR3 DNA: TGCGCCAGCAGCTTGAAACTGGACAGCGTCTTGTTCTTC

D gene: -
clone size: -
V gene: TRBV19
J gene: TRBJ1-2
CDR3 protein: CASSMEIEDGYTF
CDR3 DNA: TGTGCCAGTAGTATGGAGATAGAGGATGGCTACACCTTC

D gene: TRBD1
clone size: -
V gene: TRBV7-2
J gene: TRBJ2-5
CDR3 protein: CASSRIGGRETQYF
CDR3 DNA: TGTGCCAGCAGCCGTATAGGGGGCAGGGAGACCCAGTACTTC

D gene: -
clone size: -
V gene: TRBV2
J gene: TRBJ2-1
CDR3 protein: CASRYSTGSEQFF
CDR3 DNA: TGTGCCAGCAGATACTCAACAGGAAGTGAGCAGTTCTTC

D gene: -
clone size: -
V gene: TRBV5-1
J gene: TRBJ2-2
CDR3 protein: CASSFDPGFFTGELFF
CDR3 DNA: TGCGCCAGCAGCTTCGATCCGGGGTTTTTCACCGGGGAGCTGTTTTTT

D gene: TRBD1
clone size: -
V gene: TRBV28
J gene: TRBJ1-5
CDR3 protein: CASSLGTGQVQPQHF
CDR3 DNA: TGTGCCAGCAGTTTAGGGACAGGGCAGGTTCAGCCCCAGCATTTT

D gene: TRBD1
clone size: -
V gene: TRBV28
J gene: TRBJ1-5
CDR3 protein: CASSSTIGSTGRLQPQHF
CDR3 DNA: TGTGCCAGCAGTTCCACCATCGGGTCGACAGGGAGGTTGCAGCCCCAGCATTTT

D gene: -
clone size: -
V gene: TRBV6-1
J gene: TRBJ1-2
CDR3 protein: CASSERRSTNYGYTF
CDR3 DNA: TGTGCCAGCAGTGAAAGGAGGTCGACTAACTATGGCTACACCTTC

D gene: TRBD1
clone size: -
V gene: TRBV19
J gene: TRBJ1-4
CDR3 protein: CASVTGGTNEKLFF
CDR3 DNA: TGTGCCAGTGTAACAGGGGGCACTAATGAAAAACTGTTTTTT

D gene: TRBD1
clone size: -
V gene: TRBV15
J gene: TRBJ2-1
CDR3 protein: CATSREGGYEQFF
CDR3 DNA: TGTGCCACCAGCAGAGAAGGGGGCTATGAGCAGTTCTTC

D gene: -
clone size: -
V gene: TRBV30
J gene: TRBJ1-6
CDR3 protein: CAWAGQLGSPLHF
CDR3 DNA: TGTGCCTGGGCCGGACAGCTCGGTTCACCCCTCCACTTT

D gene: -
clone size: -
V gene: TRBV6-1
J gene: TRBJ1-2
CDR3 protein: CASSEIGRDGYTF
CDR3 DNA: TGTGCCAGCAGTGAAATAGGGCGGGATGGCTACACCTTC

D gene: TRBD1
clone size: once
V gene: TRBV9
J gene: TRBJ1-4
CDR3 protein: CASSEGQGREKLFF
CDR3 DNA: TGTGCCAGCAGCGAGGGACAGGGGAGAGAAAAACTGTTTTTT

D gene: -
clone size: -
V gene: TRBV3-1/TRBV3-2
J gene: TRBJ1-1
CDR3 protein: CASSQGKGTGAFF
CDR3 DNA: TGTGCCAGCAGCCAAGGGAAAGGAACAGGGGCTTTCTTT

D gene: -
clone size: -
V gene: TRBV19
J gene: TRBJ1-1
CDR3 protein: CASSIMGQGNTEAFF
CDR3 DNA: TGTGCCAGTAGTATAATGGGGCAGGGGAACACTGAAGCTTTCTTT

D gene: TRBD1
clone size: -
V gene: TRBV7-3
J gene: TRBJ2-7
CDR3 protein: CASSPGQNSYEQYF
CDR3 DNA: TGTGCCAGCAGCCCGGGACAGAATTCCTACGAGCAGTACTTC

D gene: TRBD2
clone size: -
V gene: TRBV11-2
J gene: TRBJ2-1
CDR3 protein: CASSPQTPGTSMYNEQFF
CDR3 DNA: TGTGCCAGCAGCCCCCAGACCCCCGGGACTAGCATGTACAATGAGCAGTTCTTC

D gene: TRBD2
clone size: -
V gene: TRBV4-2
J gene: TRBJ2-5
CDR3 protein: CASSQDATSGRGQETQYF
CDR3 DNA: TGTGCCAGCAGCCAAGATGCTACAAGCGGGAGGGGACAAGAGACCCAGTACTTC